These T cell receptor beta chains were read from a single sample in a study of blood T cell repertoires in COVID-19. Some clones are missing from TCRdb's copy, which holds only in-frame ones; the method was immunoSEQ multiplex PCR. Of 50,000 or so clones in the sample, 82% were seen once. Sequenced input: peripheral blood. These receptors were obtained from a man in his forties with acute or convalescent COVID-19. The CDR3 runs from the conserved cysteine through the conserved F or W. Fields, in order: D gene, J gene, clone size, CDR3 length, V gene, CDR3 protein, CDR3 DNA. A D gene is named only where the DNA matches it firmly. Not every row has a clone size; where given, it reads once, few, many or a size class.

d_call: TRBD2
j_call: TRBJ2-5
clone_size: NA
cdr3_length: 14
v_call: TRBV6-5
cdr3_aa: CASSLPGGRETQYF
cdr3_nt: TGTGCCAGCAGCCTACCGGGGGGTCGGGAGACCCAGTACTTC

d_call: TRBD1
j_call: TRBJ1-1
clone_size: NA
cdr3_length: 15
v_call: TRBV5-1
cdr3_aa: CASSLTGAVNTEAFF
cdr3_nt: TGCGCCAGCAGCTTAACAGGGGCGGTGAATACTGAAGCTTTCTTT

d_call: NA
j_call: TRBJ1-2
clone_size: once
cdr3_length: 13
v_call: TRBV7-9
cdr3_aa: CASSLEGMGGYTF
cdr3_nt: TGTGCCAGCAGCTTAGAGGGGATGGGAGGCTACACCTTC

d_call: NA
j_call: TRBJ2-5
clone_size: few
cdr3_length: 18
v_call: TRBV9
cdr3_aa: CASSVGSGSGPKQETQYF
cdr3_nt: TGTGCCAGCAGCGTGGGATCAGGGTCCGGTCCAAAGCAAGAGACCCAGTACTTC

d_call: NA
j_call: TRBJ2-6
clone_size: NA
cdr3_length: 16
v_call: TRBV6-4
cdr3_aa: CASSETVYSGANVLTF
cdr3_nt: TGTGCCAGCAGTGAAACAGTTTACTCTGGGGCCAACGTCCTGACTTTC

d_call: TRBD1
j_call: TRBJ2-7
clone_size: NA
cdr3_length: 16
v_call: TRBV11-2
cdr3_aa: CASSGGGTGGSYEQYF
cdr3_nt: TGTGCCAGCAGCGGAGGGGGGACAGGAGGCTCCTACGAGCAGTACTTC

d_call: TRBD1
j_call: TRBJ2-1
clone_size: NA
cdr3_length: 15
v_call: TRBV6-5
cdr3_aa: CASSWGTGTYNEQFF
cdr3_nt: TGTGCCAGCAGTTGGGGGACAGGGACCTACAATGAGCAGTTCTTC

d_call: NA
j_call: TRBJ1-1
clone_size: NA
cdr3_length: 13
v_call: TRBV5-4
cdr3_aa: CASSFLESTEAFF
cdr3_nt: TGTGCCAGCAGCTTCCTAGAAAGCACTGAAGCTTTCTTT

d_call: TRBD1
j_call: TRBJ2-2
clone_size: once
cdr3_length: 15
v_call: TRBV7-2
cdr3_aa: CASSNRQGNTGELFF
cdr3_nt: TGTGCCAGCAGCAATCGACAGGGCAACACCGGGGAGCTGTTTTTT

d_call: NA
j_call: TRBJ2-2
clone_size: NA
cdr3_length: 16
v_call: TRBV6-5
cdr3_aa: CASSYLRTATTGELFF
cdr3_nt: TGTGCCAGCAGTTACCTACGGACTGCTACCACCGGGGAGCTGTTTTTT

d_call: NA
j_call: TRBJ1-1
clone_size: NA
cdr3_length: 14
v_call: TRBV5-1
cdr3_aa: CASSFNIGVTEAFF
cdr3_nt: TGCGCCAGCAGCTTTAACATAGGGGTCACTGAAGCTTTCTTT

d_call: NA
j_call: TRBJ2-1
clone_size: medium-sized
cdr3_length: 15
v_call: TRBV6-4
cdr3_aa: CASSMEGGAYNEQFF
cdr3_nt: TGTGCCAGCTCAATGGAAGGCGGGGCCTACAATGAGCAGTTCTTC

d_call: NA
j_call: TRBJ1-1
clone_size: NA
cdr3_length: 14
v_call: TRBV15
cdr3_aa: CATSTDFRGTEAFF
cdr3_nt: TGTGCCACCAGCACTGACTTTAGAGGCACTGAAGCTTTCTTT

d_call: NA
j_call: TRBJ2-3
clone_size: few
cdr3_length: 13
v_call: TRBV10-1
cdr3_aa: CASSGSGLDTQYF
cdr3_nt: TGCGCCAGCAGTGGGAGCGGTCTAGATACGCAGTATTTT

d_call: TRBD1
j_call: TRBJ1-2
clone_size: few
cdr3_length: 15
v_call: TRBV5-4
cdr3_aa: CASSLYGTGGYGYTF
cdr3_nt: TGTGCCAGCAGCTTGTACGGGACAGGGGGCTATGGCTACACCTTC

d_call: NA
j_call: TRBJ2-7
clone_size: medium-sized
cdr3_length: 17
v_call: TRBV27
cdr3_aa: CASSQNSGTRLGFGQYF
cdr3_nt: TGTGCCAGCAGCCAGAATAGTGGGACTCGCCTAGGGTTCGGGCAGTACTTC

d_call: NA
j_call: TRBJ1-3
clone_size: NA
cdr3_length: 14
v_call: TRBV29-1
cdr3_aa: CSVGQGGAGNTIYF
cdr3_nt: TGCAGCGTTGGACAAGGGGGGGCCGGAAACACCATATATTTT

d_call: TRBD2
j_call: TRBJ2-3
clone_size: NA
cdr3_length: 14
v_call: TRBV10-3
cdr3_aa: CAIRYSGGTDTQYF
cdr3_nt: TGTGCCATCAGATATAGCGGGGGCACAGATACGCAGTATTTT

d_call: NA
j_call: TRBJ1-5
clone_size: NA
cdr3_length: 13
v_call: TRBV14
cdr3_aa: CASSQGGNQPQHF
cdr3_nt: TGTGCCAGCAGCCAGGGGGGTAATCAGCCCCAGCATTTT

d_call: TRBD1
j_call: TRBJ1-2
clone_size: few
cdr3_length: 13
v_call: TRBV10-1
cdr3_aa: CASSADRDYGYTF
cdr3_nt: TGCGCCAGCAGTGCGGACAGGGACTATGGCTACACCTTC

d_call: TRBD1
j_call: TRBJ1-5
clone_size: NA
cdr3_length: 13
v_call: TRBV7-8
cdr3_aa: CASSDRVSQPQHF
cdr3_nt: TGTGCCAGCAGCGACAGGGTGAGTCAGCCCCAGCATTTT

d_call: NA
j_call: TRBJ2-3
clone_size: NA
cdr3_length: 14
v_call: TRBV6-4
cdr3_aa: CASSDGTGTDTQYF
cdr3_nt: TGTGCCAGCAGTGACGGAACAGGGACAGATACGCAGTATTTT

d_call: NA
j_call: TRBJ1-1
clone_size: NA
cdr3_length: 16
v_call: TRBV7-9
cdr3_aa: CASSLASGTGGVRAFF
cdr3_nt: TGTGCCAGCAGCTTAGCTTCCGGGACGGGAGGCGTCCGAGCTTTCTTT

d_call: TRBD2
j_call: TRBJ2-2
clone_size: NA
cdr3_length: 14
v_call: TRBV7-7
cdr3_aa: CASGLAGQGGELFF
cdr3_nt: TGTGCCAGCGGACTAGCGGGCCAAGGCGGGGAGCTGTTTTTT

d_call: NA
j_call: TRBJ1-1
clone_size: NA
cdr3_length: 13
v_call: TRBV11-3
cdr3_aa: CASSLGANTEAFF
cdr3_nt: TGTGCCAGCAGCTTGGGGGCAAACACTGAAGCTTTCTTT

d_call: NA
j_call: TRBJ1-2
clone_size: NA
cdr3_length: 16
v_call: TRBV6-6
cdr3_aa: CASSYAGPSGSYGYTF
cdr3_nt: TGTGCCAGCAGTTACGCGGGACCGTCGGGGAGCTATGGCTACACCTTC

d_call: TRBD1
j_call: TRBJ2-5
clone_size: NA
cdr3_length: 17
v_call: TRBV19
cdr3_aa: CASSKGAGPQSQKTQYF
cdr3_nt: TGTGCCAGTAGTAAGGGGGCAGGGCCCCAATCCCAAAAGACCCAGTACTTC

d_call: NA
j_call: TRBJ1-2
clone_size: NA
cdr3_length: 13
v_call: TRBV27
cdr3_aa: CASHPGLNYGYTF
cdr3_nt: TGTGCCAGTCATCCGGGTCTCAACTATGGCTACACCTTC